The entry below describes one T cell receptor (beta chain). Its antigen is still unknown. This specimen includes other DNA sequences encoding the same CDR3. With V trimmed by 6 bases and J by 2 bases, 0 bases remained unmatched. CDR1 is LNHDA and CDR2 is SQIVND in the germline V gene (reference sequence). The CDR3 totals 13 residues. These data originate in a study of cytomegalovirus exposure and HLA in healthy donors. Donors consisted of healthy bone marrow donors. Findings and limits, study-wide: The authors reported that TCR beta sequences could predict HLA-A and HLA-B alleles. These predictions were accurate for most subjects in the first cohort. HLA alleles were associated with some 17,000 TCR beta sequences in a later analysis at 0.05 false discovery rate. Sequence variants that were highly shared formed a cluster that was likely a sequencing artifact.

The study ran its PCR with 60 Vbeta and 13 Jbeta primers. The protocol was immunoSEQ multiplex PCR, while the TCRdb copy is restricted to in-frame clones and leaves out a portion. The profile shows about 200,000 clones, about four fifths of them singletons. Sequenced sample: PBMCs. This TCR was recovered from a girl aged 10 to 17 in good health and CMV-seropositive. The rearrangement uses TRBV19 and TRBJ2-5; the match to TRBD2 covers 10 bases. CDR3 coding DNA: TGTGCCAGTAGAGCGGGGGGGCAAGAGACCCAGTACTTC. Its protein product is CASRAGGQETQYF. Complete variable domain (other parts from reference TRBV19 and TRBJ2-5): DGGITQSPKYLFRKEGQNVTLSCEQNLNHDAMYWYRQDPGQGLRLIYYSQIVNDFQKGDIAEGYSVSREKKESFPLTVTSAQKNPTAFYLCASRAGGQETQYFGPGTRLLVL.